This TCR beta chain was obtained from a study of cytomegalovirus exposure and HLA in healthy donors. Germline loops: CDR1 MNHEY, CDR2 SMNVEV (reference sequence). This CDR3 contains 16 residues. Unmatched junction bases numbered 10, after V lost 6 bases and J lost 4 bases. A multiplex PCR was run with 60 Vbeta primers and 13 Jbeta primers. Profiling relied on immunoSEQ multiplex PCR, and the TCRdb table lists in-frame clones only, not all of them. The sample lists fewer than 250,000 clones; roughly 80% were seen once. This chain connects TRBV27 to TRBJ2-1; 9 nucleotides align to TRBD1. The origin of this receptor is a man aged 30-40 years in good health and CMV-seronegative. The source material was PBMCs. CDR3 loop: CASSRSPGQGYNEQFF. CDR3 nucleotides: TGTGCCAGCAGCCGATCACCGGGACAGGGTTACAATGAGCAGTTCTTC.